The TCR beta chain described here comes from a study of blood T cell repertoires in COVID-19. Study at large: PBMCs, B-cell-depleted T cells, or T cells provided the cDNA or gDNA that made up the material.

Germline CDR1 reads GTSNPN; CDR2 reads SVGIG (reference sequence). The ends were cut back, 1 base at V and 5 bases at J, with 9 bases in the middle. The CDR3 is 12 residues long. As processed by the authors: Reference gene primer amplification in the assay estimated nucleated cell counts. Data came from immunoSEQ multiplex PCR; TCRdb stores just in-frame clones and leaves some out. V and J calls and clone size are copied from that table; D and trimming were computed from the DNA. The sample gives 400,000 to 450,000 clones, around nine tenths of which show up once; about 0.91% is in the top ten. Sequenced: peripheral blood. This sequence was found in a man younger than 35 with COVID-19, enrolled during active disease. The rearrangement links TRBV30 to TRBJ2-7, with D possibly matching TRBD2 (5 bases). The CDR3 sequence: CAWSALANEQYF. In DNA, the CDR3 is TGTGCCTGGAGTGCTCTAGCTAACGAGCAGTACTTC.